This note documents a single TCR beta chain sequence. The method was immunoSEQ multiplex PCR; TCRdb's version includes in-frame clones alone and lacks a portion of them. The sample consists of 90,000 to 120,000 clones, approximately 84% of them appearing once. Germline CDR1 SNHLY, CDR2 FYNNEI. Trimming took 4 bases from V and 7 from J; bases not matched to a gene: 5. The CDR3 runs to 15 residues. This entry comes from a study of blood T cell repertoires in COVID-19. This TCR came from a human donor in a cohort sampled during active COVID-19. The genes are TRBV2 and TRBJ2-1; 12 bases are shared with TRBD2. Sequenced sample: peripheral blood. The CDR3 protein is CASSVLAGGINEQFF. The CDR3 nucleotides read TGTGCCAGCAGTGTACTAGCGGGAGGTATAAATGAGCAGTTCTTC.